This T cell receptor (beta chain) emerged from a study of regulatory T cells in long-lasting Graves disease. The TCR beta library used iRepertoire HTBI primers with Arm-PCR amplification of CDR3. TCRdb recomputed calls from the multiplex PCR reads with MiXCR, one row per CDR3 protein. In the table there are roughly 520,000 distinct CDR3 sequences, 12% of which are singletons. The germline gives CDR1 LGHNA, CDR2 YSLEER. The CDR3 runs 17 residues. The V end was cut by 4 bases, the J end by 0 bases, with 16 bases between. Time point specified: newly diagnosed GD, antithyroid drugs for less than 3 months. From RNA extracted from PBMCs, the TCR library was made. This clonotype has at least ten counts. Separately, the same data were catalogued under a study of T cells in Graves' hyperthyroidism and ophthalmopathy.

J is TRBJ1-3 and V is TRBV4-3, with D possibly being TRBD1 (6 bases). Sample: peripheral blood mononuclear cells (PBMCs), taken at new diagnosis, from a patient treated with antithyroid drugs. The TCR sequence derives from a woman aged 30 to 39 with Graves disease. The CDR3 loop reads CASSRTYGGGSGNTIYF. The CDR3 DNA reads TGCGCCAGCAGCCGAACTTACGGGGGCGGCTCTGGAAACACCATATATTTT.